A selection of T cell receptor beta chains follows, all from one sample in a study of shared clonotypes between healthy human individuals. The table came from immunoSEQ multiplex PCR; TCRdb's copy has only in-frame clones and leaves some out. The data show some 1,600,000 clones, about 98% seen once. The source material was naive CD4+ T cells sorted from blood. Receptors were obtained from a young man in good health. The CDR3 runs from the conserved cysteine through the conserved F or W. The D gene is left open where the match is weak. Clone size is not always given. Where it is, it says once, few, many or a class for expanded clones.

>NA|TRBJ2-2|TRBD2|TRBV25-1
CASRSPGLAVTGELFF
TGTGCCAGCAGATCACCGGGACTAGCAGTGACCGGGGAGCTGTTTTTT
>NA|TRBJ2-2|TRBD2|TRBV11-2
CASSLDRWREAFIGELFF
TGTGCCAGCAGCTTAGATCGGTGGCGGGAGGCCTTCATCGGGGAGCTGTTTTTT
>NA|TRBJ2-2|NA|TRBV7-6
CASTLRGNTGELFF
TGTGCCAGCACCCTTCGGGGGAACACCGGGGAGCTGTTTTTT
>NA|TRBJ2-7|NA|TRBV10-1
CASSESFHEQYF
TGCGCCAGCAGTGAGAGTTTTCACGAGCAGTACTTC
>NA|TRBJ2-7|TRBD2|TRBV4-2
CASSQDGSGGYEQYF
TGTGCCAGCAGCCAAGACGGGAGCGGGGGTTACGAGCAGTACTTC
>few|TRBJ1-5|TRBD1|TRBV7-9
CASSPGTGDQPQHF
TGTGCCAGCAGCCCAGGGACAGGGGATCAGCCCCAGCATTTT
>NA|TRBJ2-6|NA|TRBV4-1
CASSQAMNSGANVLTF
TGCGCCAGCAGCCAAGCAATGAACTCTGGGGCCAACGTCCTGACTTTC
>NA|TRBJ2-5|TRBD2|TRBV2
CASSAGAGGETQYF
TGTGCCAGCAGTGCTGGAGCGGGAGGAGAGACCCAGTACTTC
>NA|TRBJ2-4|NA|TRBV19
CASSIQGAKNIQYF
TGTGCCAGTAGTATCCAGGGTGCCAAAAACATTCAGTACTTC
>NA|TRBJ2-2|TRBD1|TRBV7-8
CASSLSRQGAAYTGELFF
TGTGCCAGCAGCTTGTCGAGACAGGGGGCCGCGTACACCGGGGAGCTGTTTTTT
>NA|TRBJ2-7|TRBD2|TRBV15
CATSRAGGPSDEQYF
TGTGCCACCAGCAGAGCGGGAGGGCCCTCTGACGAGCAGTACTTC
>NA|TRBJ2-7|NA|TRBV27
CASNKQGLRNEQYF
TGTGCCAGCAACAAACAGGGATTAAGGAACGAGCAGTACTTC
>NA|TRBJ2-1|NA|TRBV2
CASSHLRGQSSYNEQFF
TGTGCCAGCAGTCACCTCCGGGGACAAAGCTCCTACAATGAGCAGTTCTTC
>NA|TRBJ2-1|NA|TRBV9
CASSQVGGNEQFF
TGTGCCAGCAGCCAGGTCGGGGGCAATGAGCAGTTCTTC
>NA|TRBJ2-7|NA|TRBV5-1
CASSLQGFNNEQYF
TGCGCCAGCAGCTTGCAGGGGTTCAACAACGAGCAGTACTTC
>NA|TRBJ2-3|NA|TRBV19
CASSTMGVGGDTQYF
TGTGCCAGTAGTACGATGGGAGTCGGAGGTGATACGCAGTATTTT
>once|TRBJ2-3|NA|TRBV29-1
CSARIRADTQYF
TGCAGCGCTAGAATCCGGGCCGATACGCAGTATTTT
>once|TRBJ2-3|TRBD2|TRBV5-4
CASSYRREASTDTQYF
TGTGCCAGCAGCTACCGACGGGAGGCCTCCACAGATACGCAGTATTTT
>NA|TRBJ2-7|TRBD1|TRBV6-5
CASSGQGSHEQYF
TGTGCCAGCAGTGGACAGGGGTCCCACGAGCAGTACTTC
>NA|TRBJ1-2|TRBD1|TRBV19
CASSSSPGTGIGYTF
TGTGCCAGTAGTTCCTCTCCCGGGACAGGGATCGGCTACACCTTC
>NA|TRBJ2-7|NA|TRBV11-3
CASSRTRDYEQYF
TGTGCCAGCAGCCGGACGCGGGATTACGAGCAGTACTTC
>NA|TRBJ2-1|NA|TRBV28
CASSTNGAINYNEQFF
TGTGCCAGCAGTACCAACGGGGCTATCAACTACAATGAGCAGTTCTTC
>NA|TRBJ2-7|TRBD2|TRBV2
CASTTPSGDEQYF
TGTGCCAGCACCACCCCTAGCGGGGACGAGCAGTACTTC
>NA|TRBJ2-5|NA|TRBV2
CASSELLASETQYF
TGTGCCAGCAGTGAATTACTAGCCTCCGAGACCCAGTACTTC
>NA|TRBJ2-7|TRBD2|TRBV29-1
CSAKGTSGTAEQYF
TGCAGCGCCAAAGGGACTAGCGGGACGGCCGAGCAGTACTTC
>NA|TRBJ1-2|NA|TRBV28
CASSLNNYGYTF
TGTGCCAGCAGTTTGAATAACTATGGCTACACCTTC
>NA|TRBJ2-7|NA|TRBV19
CASSINGANEQYF
TGTGCCAGTAGTATAAACGGCGCAAACGAGCAGTACTTC
>NA|TRBJ1-1|NA|TRBV5-1
CASSLEQVGRDYMNTEAFF
TGCGCCAGCAGCTTAGAACAGGTCGGACGAGACTACATGAACACTGAAGCTTTCTTT
>NA|TRBJ2-7|NA|TRBV7-9
CASSPAGAGPLNSYEQYF
TGTGCCAGCAGCCCGGCTGGGGCGGGGCCCTTAAACTCCTACGAGCAGTACTTC
>NA|TRBJ1-5|TRBD1|TRBV2
CASSEASTGDYQPQHF
TGTGCCAGCAGTGAAGCGTCGACAGGGGATTATCAGCCCCAGCATTTT
>NA|TRBJ2-2|NA|TRBV7-7
CASSFLVTGELFF
TGTGCTAGCAGCTTCCTAGTTACCGGGGAGCTGTTTTTT
>NA|TRBJ2-2|NA|TRBV5-1
CASSTPSSNTGELFF
TGCGCCAGCAGCACCCCGAGTTCGAACACCGGGGAGCTGTTTTTT
>NA|TRBJ2-1|NA|TRBV9
CASSVGTGQIIRQQFF
TGTGCCAGCAGCGTCGGGACTGGCCAAATTATCCGGCAGCAGTTCTTC
>NA|TRBJ2-3|TRBD2|TRBV10-3
CAITELAGGTDTQYF
TGTGCCATAACGGAACTAGCGGGAGGCACAGATACGCAGTATTTT
>NA|TRBJ2-7|NA|TRBV7-9
CASSLTGSRSSYEQYF
TGTGCCAGCAGCCTAACAGGGTCGAGAAGCTCCTACGAGCAGTACTTC
>NA|TRBJ2-3|TRBD2|TRBV9
CASSPRLAGASTDTQYF
TGTGCCAGCAGCCCCCGACTAGCGGGGGCTAGCACAGATACGCAGTATTTT
>NA|TRBJ2-3|NA|TRBV10-3
CAISGAEQGTQYF
TGTGCCATCAGTGGGGCCGAGCAAGGTACGCAGTATTTT
>NA|TRBJ2-5|TRBD2|TRBV9
CASSVGTSGKVHF
TGTGCCAGCAGCGTCGGGACTAGCGGGAAGGTGCACTTC
>NA|TRBJ2-5|NA|TRBV5-1
CASSPPRGWEETQYF
TGCGCCAGCAGTCCCCCCAGGGGCTGGGAGGAGACCCAGTACTTC
>NA|TRBJ1-1|TRBD1|TRBV11-2
CASSSQGAGTEAFF
TGTGCCAGCAGCTCACAGGGGGCGGGCACTGAAGCTTTCTTT
>once|TRBJ1-1|NA|TRBV5-1
CASSLVTNTEAFF
TGCGCCAGCAGCTTAGTGACGAACACTGAAGCTTTCTTT
>once|TRBJ2-2|TRBD1|TRBV7-7
CASSLGTANTGELFF
TGTGCTAGCAGCTTAGGGACAGCGAACACCGGGGAGCTGTTTTTT
>NA|TRBJ2-5|NA|TRBV2
CASSEVETQYF
TGTGCCAGCAGTGAGGTGGAGACCCAGTACTTC
>NA|TRBJ1-5|NA|TRBV2
CASRLDQGSNQPQHF
TGTGCCAGCAGGTTGGACCAGGGGAGCAATCAGCCCCAGCATTTT
>NA|TRBJ2-7|NA|TRBV6-5
CASSYGRGSYEQYF
TGTGCCAGCAGTTACGGGCGCGGGTCCTACGAGCAGTACTTC
>NA|TRBJ2-1|NA|TRBV7-6
CASSSWKTEQFF
TGTGCCAGCAGCTCATGGAAGACTGAGCAGTTCTTC
>NA|TRBJ2-2|TRBD1|TRBV7-2
CASSFSGQRPGELFF
TGTGCCAGCAGCTTTTCGGGACAGCGACCCGGGGAGCTGTTTTTT
>NA|TRBJ2-3|TRBD1|TRBV29-1
CSVDRADTQYF
TGCAGCGTGGACAGGGCAGATACGCAGTATTTT
>NA|TRBJ1-1|NA|TRBV5-1
CASSLEGVNTEAFF
TGCGCCAGCAGCTTGGAGGGGGTGAACACTGAAGCTTTCTTT
>NA|TRBJ2-1|NA|TRBV4-1
CASSFLLGSSYNEQFF
TGCGCCAGCAGCTTCCTCTTAGGGAGCTCCTACAATGAGCAGTTCTTC
>NA|TRBJ2-5|TRBD1|TRBV19
CATTPAVGTVYQETQYF
TGTGCCACTACACCCGCCGTTGGGACAGTGTACCAAGAGACCCAGTACTTC
>NA|TRBJ2-7|NA|TRBV30
CAWSVGLTASAYEQYF
TGTGCCTGGAGTGTAGGACTAACCGCCTCTGCCTACGAGCAGTACTTC
>NA|TRBJ1-4|NA|TRBV18
CASSPSTNEAEKLFF
TGTGCCAGCTCACCTTCGACCAACGAGGCTGAAAAACTGTTTTTT